This is a list of T cell receptor beta chains from one sample in a study of T cells in Graves' hyperthyroidism and ophthalmopathy. TCRdb ran MiXCR on the multiplex PCR reads and lists one entry per CDR3 protein. Of some 400,000 distinct CDR3 sequences detected, more than 11% appear once; the ten largest clones hold approximately 11%. The specimen was blood. The receptor source for this set is a woman aged 60-75 years with Graves' hyperthyroidism. CDR3s include the opening cysteine and the closing phenylalanine or tryptophan. D genes are given only for firm matches. Where a row states a size, it is once, few, many or the class of an expanded clone; other rows omit it.

j_call,clone_size,d_call,v_call,cdr3_aa,cdr3_nt
TRBJ2-3,many,TRBD1,TRBV2,CASRRGGRVTDTQYF,TGTGCCAGCCGACGAGGGGGCAGAGTCACAGATACGCAGTATTTT
TRBJ2-2,few,TRBD2,TRBV7-8,CASRLTSGRGDTGELFF,TGTGCCAGCAGACTGACTAGCGGGAGAGGGGACACCGGGGAGCTGTTTTTT
TRBJ2-7,-,TRBD2,TRBV11-2,CASSRGLAGRPDSYEQYF,TGTGCCAGCAGCCGGGGACTAGCGGGCCGCCCGGACTCCTACGAGCAGTACTTC
TRBJ2-5,-,TRBD2,TRBV20-1,CSATTSGETQYF,TGCAGTGCCACGACTAGCGGTGAGACCCAGTACTTC
TRBJ2-3,few,-,TRBV24-1,CATSFRDTQYF,TGTGCCACCAGTTTTCGCGATACGCAGTATTTT
TRBJ2-1,many,TRBD2,TRBV11-3,CASRMGSGSGYNEQFF,TGTGCCAGCAGGATGGGGAGCGGGAGCGGATACAATGAGCAGTTCTTC
TRBJ2-7,-,-,TRBV28,CASRMGLIYEQYF,TGTGCCAGCAGGATGGGACTGATCTACGAGCAGTACTTC
TRBJ2-5,many,-,TRBV7-9,CASSTRDGVETQYF,TGTGCCAGCAGCACCCGGGACGGAGTGGAGACCCAGTACTTC
TRBJ2-7,many,-,TRBV20-1,CSASGSHDEPLSYEQYF,TGCAGTGCTAGCGGCTCACATGATGAACCCCTCTCCTACGAGCAGTACTTC
TRBJ1-6,few,TRBD1,TRBV6-1,CASKETGSSPLHF,TGTGCCAGCAAGGAGACAGGGAGTTCACCCCTCCACTTT
TRBJ2-1,many,-,TRBV11-2,CASSVTGTSYNEQFF,TGTGCCAGCAGCGTAACAGGGACCTCCTACAATGAGCAGTTCTTC
TRBJ2-7,few,TRBD2,TRBV28,CASSLLSSGGTYEQYF,TGTGCCAGCAGTTTATTATCTAGCGGGGGCACCTACGAGCAGTACTTC
TRBJ2-1,many,-,TRBV11-2,CASSLDKGGEQFF,TGTGCCAGCAGCTTAGATAAAGGCGGTGAGCAGTTCTTC
TRBJ2-3,many,-,TRBV5-1,CASSLAVGGTDTQYF,TGCGCCAGCAGCTTGGCCGTGGGAGGCACAGATACGCAGTATTTT
TRBJ2-1,many,-,TRBV12-3/TRBV12-4,CASTLHQGMDEQFF,TGTGCCAGCACTCTACACCAGGGGATGGATGAGCAGTTCTTC
TRBJ2-7,-,-,TRBV28,CASNLRGRAEQYF,TGTGCCAGCAATCTTAGGGGGAGGGCCGAGCAGTACTTC
TRBJ1-3,-,-,TRBV12-3/TRBV12-4,CASSLTRTGEGSGNTIYF,TGTGCCAGCAGTTTAACCCGGACGGGAGAGGGCTCTGGAAACACCATATATTTT
TRBJ2-7,many,TRBD1,TRBV6-2/TRBV6-3,CASSWTPGQRIGYEQYF,TGTGCCAGCAGCTGGACCCCGGGACAGAGAATAGGATACGAGCAGTACTTC
TRBJ1-2,few,-,TRBV4-1,CASSHSANYGYTF,TGCGCCAGCAGCCATTCAGCTAACTATGGCTACACCTTC
TRBJ2-1,many,TRBD2,TRBV7-9,CASSSSHEGLAGGPAYNEQFF,TGTGCCAGCAGCTCGAGCCATGAGGGACTAGCGGGAGGGCCTGCCTACAATGAGCAGTTCTTC
TRBJ1-1,many,TRBD1,TRBV5-1,CASSPFSGGGTEAFF,TGCGCCAGCAGCCCATTTTCAGGGGGAGGCACTGAAGCTTTCTTT
TRBJ2-1,few,-,TRBV19,CASSDLEVNEQFF,TGTGCCAGTAGCGACTTGGAGGTCAATGAGCAGTTCTTC
TRBJ2-2,many,-,TRBV11-3,CASSSTGYGGELFF,TGTGCCAGCAGCTCTACAGGATATGGCGGGGAGCTGTTTTTT
TRBJ1-4,many,-,TRBV20-1,CSARDLQSQEKLFF,TGCAGTGCTAGAGATTTGCAGAGTCAGGAAAAACTGTTTTTT
TRBJ2-7,many,-,TRBV12-5,CASGMGLDYEQYF,TGTGCTAGTGGTATGGGACTGGACTACGAGCAGTACTTC
TRBJ2-3,many,TRBD2,TRBV27,CASSPLGSGDSTDTQYF,TGTGCCAGCAGTCCTCTGGGGAGCGGGGACAGCACAGATACGCAGTATTTT
TRBJ2-1,-,-,TRBV11-2,CASSLTEQGGEQFF,TGTGCCAGCAGCTTAACTGAGCAGGGCGGGGAGCAGTTCTTC
TRBJ2-7,-,-,TRBV7-2,CASSPSGPTYKQYF,TGTGCCAGCAGCCCGAGCGGGCCCACCTACAAGCAGTACTTC
TRBJ1-1,many,-,TRBV5-5,CASSLFSEEAFF,TGTGCCAGCAGCTTGTTCTCGGAAGAAGCTTTCTTT
TRBJ1-1,few,TRBD1,TRBV4-1,CASSRIGTVNTEAFF,TGCGCCAGCAGCCGGATCGGGACAGTGAACACTGAAGCTTTCTTT
TRBJ2-1,many,-,TRBV12-3/TRBV12-4,CASSFRGLAGGNEQFF,TGTGCCAGCAGTTTCCGAGGGCTAGCCGGGGGCAATGAGCAGTTCTTC
TRBJ1-5,many,-,TRBV20-1,CSARDGQSNQPQHF,TGCAGTGCTAGAGATGGGCAGAGCAATCAGCCCCAGCATTTT
TRBJ2-1,few,TRBD1,TRBV10-3,CAIRGTGDNEQFF,TGTGCCATCAGGGGGACAGGGGACAATGAGCAGTTCTTC
TRBJ2-7,many,TRBD1,TRBV7-7,CASSPQRTGGTQYF,TGTGCTAGCAGCCCACAACGGACAGGGGGCACGCAGTACTTC
TRBJ1-2,many,-,TRBV3-1,CASKGTGTGYTF,TGTGCCAGCAAAGGAACAGGGACTGGCTACACCTTC
TRBJ2-7,many,TRBD2,TRBV20-1,CSARRASGTYEQYF,TGCAGTGCTAGAAGGGCTAGCGGAACCTACGAGCAGTACTTC
TRBJ2-5,many,TRBD2,TRBV7-8,CASSRGRGQGTQYF,TGTGCCAGCAGCCGGGGGAGGGGCCAAGGGACCCAGTACTTC
TRBJ2-1,many,TRBD2,TRBV2,CASRTQRTSGRGEQFF,TGTGCCAGCAGGACCCAAAGGACTAGCGGGAGAGGTGAGCAGTTCTTC
TRBJ2-3,-,-,TRBV12-3/TRBV12-4,CASRPGLRTQYF,TGTGCCAGCAGGCCGGGACTCCGAACGCAGTATTTT
TRBJ1-2,few,TRBD1,TRBV19,CASSISAGTGNYGYTF,TGTGCCAGTAGTATCTCGGCCGGGACAGGGAACTATGGCTACACCTTC
TRBJ2-3,many,-,TRBV10-3,CAISEASDADTQYF,TGTGCCATCAGTGAGGCGTCAGACGCAGATACGCAGTATTTT
TRBJ2-3,-,-,TRBV2,CASSGQDTDTQYF,TGTGCCAGCAGTGGACAGGATACAGATACGCAGTATTTT
TRBJ2-7,few,TRBD1,TRBV4-1,CASSSPGQGIHEQYF,TGCGCCAGCAGTTCTCCGGGACAGGGAATCCACGAGCAGTACTTC
TRBJ2-2,many,-,TRBV12-3/TRBV12-4,CASSLSQGPTGELFF,TGTGCCAGCAGTTTGAGTCAGGGGCCCACCGGGGAGCTGTTTTTT
TRBJ2-6,-,-,TRBV3-1,CAAKMSSGANVLTF,TGTGCCGCCAAAATGAGCTCTGGGGCCAACGTCCTGACTTTC
TRBJ2-4,many,-,TRBV3-1,CASSQNRAQLLAKNIQYF,TGTGCCAGCAGCCAAAACAGGGCTCAACTTCTAGCCAAAAACATTCAGTACTTC
TRBJ1-1,many,-,TRBV11-3,CASSLVGGAEAFF,TGTGCCAGCAGCTTAGTAGGGGGGGCTGAAGCTTTCTTT
TRBJ2-2,-,-,TRBV6-1,CASSSFRVGNTGELFF,TGTGCCAGCAGTTCCTTCAGGGTTGGAAACACCGGGGAGCTGTTTTTT
TRBJ2-1,-,TRBD2,TRBV27,CASSRTSGRVNEQFF,TGTGCCAGCAGCCGGACTAGCGGGAGGGTCAATGAGCAGTTCTTC
TRBJ1-2,many,-,TRBV5-1,CASSSGAADYGYTF,TGCGCCAGCAGCTCTGGCGCAGCGGACTATGGCTACACCTTC
TRBJ2-7,-,TRBD2,TRBV5-1,CASSRATSPVDEQYF,TGCGCCAGCAGCCGGGCGACTAGCCCCGTGGACGAGCAGTACTTC
TRBJ1-1,many,-,TRBV11-2,CASSRTGVIEAFF,TGTGCCAGCAGCCGTACGGGAGTCATTGAAGCTTTCTTT
TRBJ2-5,few,TRBD1,TRBV7-9,CASSLEGQVMAQYF,TGTGCCAGCAGCTTAGAAGGACAGGTGATGGCCCAGTACTTC
TRBJ1-1,many,-,TRBV3-1,CASSHDTMNTEAFF,TGTGCCAGCAGCCACGACACCATGAACACTGAAGCTTTCTTT
TRBJ2-1,many,TRBD2,TRBV11-2,CASSRSSGRPNEQFF,TGTGCCAGCAGCCGTTCGAGCGGGAGGCCCAATGAGCAGTTCTTC